This passage covers 21 T cell receptor beta chains from one sample sequenced in a study of T cell responses to AZD1222 COVID-19 vaccine. Sequencing used immunoSEQ multiplex PCR; TCRdb keeps in-frame clones, though not all of them. The sample holds approximately 80,000 clones; less than 95% are singletons and the top ten take 3.3%. The sample was peripheral blood, taken 28 days after the second AZD1222 dose. The receptors shown here come from an adult who received the AZD1222 COVID-19 vaccine.

The rearrangement links TRBV5-5 to TRBJ1-4; D unclear. The CDR3 has 15 residues. The V and J ends lost 4 bases and 1 base respectively, with 11 bases between them. Germline values: CDR1 SGHKS, CDR2 YYEKEE (reference sequence). This chain's CDR3 is CASSPRHLTNEKLFF. The CDR3 DNA is TGTGCCAGCAGCCCGCGACACTTAACTAATGAAAAACTGTTTTTT. Together with reference TRBV5-5 and TRBJ1-4, the CDR3 gives the full variable domain: DAGVTQSPTHLIKTRGQQVTLRCSPISGHKSVSWYQQVLGQGPQFIFQYYEKEERGRGNFPDRFSARQFPNYSSELNVNALLLGDSALYLCASSPRHLTNEKLFFGSGTQLSVL.

The chain combines TRBV6-1 with TRBJ1-5, with 8 bases aligning to TRBD1. This CDR3 has 13 residues. Germline loops: CDR1 MNHNS, CDR2 SASEGT. V lost 3 bases, J lost 9 bases, and 4 bases stayed unmatched. The CDR3: CASSEDRVGPQHF. The CDR3 DNA reads TGTGCCAGCAGTGAGGACAGGGTCGGGCCCCAGCATTTT.

V gene TRBV2 combines with J gene TRBJ2-2, with 7 bases fitting TRBD1. Trimming at V came to 6 bases and at J to 0 bases, leaving 4 bases not matched to a gene. CDR3 size: 15 residues. In germline, CDR1 is SNHLY, CDR2 FYNNEI. CDR3 sequence reads: CASRPDRPNTGELFF. The DNA of the CDR3 is TGTGCCAGCAGACCGGACAGGCCGAACACCGGGGAGCTGTTTTTT.

The chain is built from TRBV6-5 and TRBJ2-2; D may match TRBD1 or TRBD2 (5 bases each). The CDR3 sequence is 16 residues long. V was clipped by 1 base and J by 7 bases, with 16 bases between them. Germline loops: CDR1 MNHEY, CDR2 SVGAGI. The CDR3 DNA sequence: TGTGCCAGCAGTTACTACGGGGCGAAGCCGGACGGGGAGCTGTTTTTT. It yields the protein CASSYYGAKPDGELFF.

The genes are TRBV24-1 and TRBJ2-3; D ambiguous. This CDR3 spans 10 amino acids. Germline-derived CDR1 and CDR2 are KGHDR and SFDVKD. The CDR3 nucleotides are TGTACGGAGTTGCGGGATACGCAGTATTTT. Its protein product is CTELRDTQYF.

The chain uses TRBV9 and TRBJ1-1, with D hard to call. The CDR3 totals 14 residues. Trimming left V 0 bases short and J 4 bases short, with 10 bases between. In germline, CDR1 is SGDLS, CDR2 YYNGEE. The CDR3 DNA follows: TGTGCCAGCAGCGTAGCGGGTCGTGGCACTGAAGCTTTCTTT. This codes for CASSVAGRGTEAFF.

This rearrangement joins TRBV5-1 to TRBJ1-1; the D is unclear. Germline V gene lookup returns CDR1 SGHRS and CDR2 YFSETQ. The CDR3 is 13 residues long. Between the trimmed V and J ends, which lost 2 bases and 1 base, there was a span of 6 bases. The CDR3 sequence: CASSFRGNTEAFF. The CDR3, as DNA: TGCGCCAGCAGCTTCCGGGGGAACACTGAAGCTTTCTTT.

The chain uses TRBV5-4 and TRBJ2-2; no reliable D call. The CDR3 is made up of 14 amino acids. Trimming took 1 base from V and 7 from J, leaving 11 bases between them. Per the germline V gene, CDR1 is SGHNT and CDR2 is YYREEE (reference sequence). The CDR3 DNA follows: TGTGCCAGCAGCTTGCGTGGAGCCGGCGGGGAGCTGTTTTTT. This translates into CASSLRGAGGELFF.

The rearrangement links TRBV5-1 to TRBJ2-7, with TRBD1 matching over 7 bases. CDR3 size: 12 residues. Germline lookup yields CDR1 SGHRS and CDR2 YFSETQ. Germline trimming cut 2 bases from V and 6 bases from J; bases unmatched to any gene: 2. CDR3 sequence: CASSFDRAEQYF. The DNA for the CDR3 is TGCGCCAGCAGCTTTGACAGGGCCGAGCAGTACTTC.

The genes are TRBV7-2 and TRBJ2-7; the D is unclear. The CDR3 sequence is 13 residues long. The germline V gene encodes CDR1 SGHTA and CDR2 FQGNSA. Deletions cut 6 bases from V and 0 bases from J, with 9 bases between. DNA for the CDR3: TGTGCCAGCAGTCCAGGCCTCTCCTACGAGCAGTACTTC. Translated: CASSPGLSYEQYF.

The rearrangement joins TRBV5-1 to TRBJ1-1; D is ambiguous. CDR3 length: 14 amino acids. Germline V gene lookup returns CDR1 SGHRS and CDR2 YFSETQ. Deletions cut 4 bases from V and 2 bases from J, with 12 bases between. The CDR3 spells CASSTREGNTEAFF. The CDR3 bases are TGCGCCAGCAGCACGAGAGAAGGAAACACTGAAGCTTTCTTT.

The chain combines TRBV11-3 with TRBJ1-5; 7 bases align to TRBD1. CDR3 length equals 14 residues. Per the germline V gene, CDR1 is SGHNT and CDR2 is YENEEA. With V trimmed by 5 bases and J by 4 bases, 5 bases remained unmatched. Written as DNA, the CDR3 is TGTGCCAGCAGCAAAACAGGGGAGAATCAGCCCCAGCATTTT. Translating it yields CASSKTGENQPQHF.

The CDR3: CASSLGQGAYGYTF. The CDR3 DNA is TGTGCCAGCAGTTTGGGACAGGGAGCCTATGGCTACACCTTC. The chain carries TRBV6-6 and TRBJ1-2; TRBD1 matches 9 bases. The CDR3 covers 14 residues. The J segment lost 4 bases and the V segment lost 4 bases, leaving 4 bases of the junction unmatched. Looked up from germline, CDR1 is MNHNY and CDR2 is SVGAGI (reference sequence).

The genes are TRBV11-2 and TRBJ2-7; maybe TRBD2 (5 bases). Germline V CDR1 and CDR2: SGHAT, FQNNGV. V was shortened by 3 bases and J by 8 bases, with 11 bases between the two germline ends. The CDR3 runs 12 residues. CDR3: CASSFAGFQQYF. The CDR3 DNA is TGTGCCAGCAGCTTTGCGGGCTTTCAGCAGTACTTC.

This clone has only a few counts. The V gene is TRBV9, the J gene TRBJ1-3; tentative D call: TRBD1 (6 bases). The CDR3 contains 16 residues. V lost 3 bases and J 1 base, leaving 14 bases between the germline ends. Germline CDR1 SGDLS, CDR2 YYNGEE. CDR3: CASSAAWGRSGNTIYF. The CDR3, as DNA: TGTGCCAGCAGCGCGGCCTGGGGGCGTTCTGGAAACACCATATATTTT.

In DNA, the CDR3 is TGTGCCAGCAGCTTCGGGGGTGAGGGTGGCTACACCTTC. Translation: CASSFGGEGGYTF. The rearrangement joins TRBV7-9 to TRBJ1-2; a weak D match, TRBD1 (5 bases). Trimming shortened V by 3 bases and J by 7 bases, and 12 bases separated the two germline ends. Germline V gene lookup returns CDR1 SEHNR and CDR2 FQNEAQ (reference sequence). CDR3 size: 13 residues.

This chain connects TRBV9 to TRBJ2-5; the match to TRBD2 covers 16 bases. Germline V gives CDR1 SGDLS, CDR2 YYNGEE. The CDR3 length is 16 residues. Unmatched junction bases numbered 5, after V lost 4 bases and J lost 5 bases. The CDR3 coding sequence is TGTGCCAGCAGCCCCTCGGGACTAGCGGGAGGGGAGACCCAGTACTTC. It codes for CASSPSGLAGGETQYF.

J is TRBJ1-1 and V is TRBV11-3, with D possibly TRBD1 on 5 matching bases. Germline CDR1 and CDR2: SGHNT and YENEEA. Trimming removed 5 bases from V and 7 bases from J, with 17 bases in between. This CDR3 has 14 residues. This CDR3 is CASSRRGALLEAFF. Here the CDR3 DNA reads TGTGCCAGCAGCCGAAGGGGCGCTCTCCTTGAAGCTTTCTTT.

CDR3 sequence: CASKDRASYEQYF. CDR3 nucleotide sequence: TGTGCCAGCAAGGACAGGGCTTCCTACGAGCAGTACTTC. V and J are TRBV2 and TRBJ2-7; 8 bases agree with TRBD1. The CDR3 sequence is 13 residues long. CDR1 and CDR2 from the germline V gene are SNHLY and FYNNEI. V lost 7 bases, J lost 1 base, and 3 bases stayed unmatched.

The V and J genes are TRBV7-8 and TRBJ1-1; maybe TRBD1 (5 bases). Germline CDR1 and CDR2: SGHVS and FQNEAQ. Trimming pared 5 bases from V and 3 bases from J, leaving 13 bases between. This CDR3 has 14 amino acids. CDR3 residues: CASSPFRGDTEAFF. The CDR3, as DNA: TGTGCCAGCAGCCCTTTTCGGGGGGACACTGAAGCTTTCTTT. The full variable domain, rest sourced from reference TRBV7-8 and TRBJ1-1, is GAGVSQSPRYKVAKRGQDVALRCDPISGHVSLFWYQQALGQGPEFLTYFQNEAQLDKSGLPSDRFFAERPEGSVSTLKIQRTQQEDSAVYLCASSPFRGDTEAFFGQGTRLTVV.

This chain uses TRBV10-3 with TRBJ1-5; possibly TRBD1 for D (6 bases). The V end lost 4 bases, the J end lost 4 bases, and 17 bases lay between the germline ends. The germline V gene encodes CDR1 ENHRY and CDR2 SYGVKD. This CDR3 contains 16 residues. As DNA, the CDR3 is TGTGCCATCAGTGGGTTCGCAGGGGAGACGAATCAGCCCCAGCATTTT. Protein: CAISGFAGETNQPQHF.